This T cell receptor beta chain was retrieved from a study of CD8+ T cells in alopecia areata. Reverse transcribed after extraction, RNA yielded cDNA as the sequencing template. The table came from immunoSEQ multiplex PCR; TCRdb's copy has only in-frame clones and leaves some out. Of more than 90,000 clones listed, approximately 58% are singletons. The receptor's source is a human donor in good health. The sample was CD4+ T cells sorted from blood.

CDR3 nucleotides: TGTGCCAGCAGGGACGGGGTAGGGGAGACCCAGTACTTC. The encoded protein is CASRDGVGETQYF. The gene calls are TRBV2 and TRBJ2-5, with TRBD2 as a possible D gene (5 bases). The germline gives CDR1 SNHLY, CDR2 FYNNEI. Trimming removed 6 bases from V and 5 bases from J, with 13 bases in between. This CDR3 has 13 residues.